Listed here are 2 T cell receptor beta chains from one sample, sequenced in a study of CD8+CD57+ T cells in acquired aplastic anemia. Genomic DNA served as template for TCR beta VDJ and CDR3 profiling. Using its own MiXCR run on the reads, TCRdb lists one record per CDR3 protein. Of some 150,000 distinct CDR3 sequences listed, about 50% are singletons. Before being chosen for sequencing, patients had shown CD8+CD57+ cell expansion by flow cytometry. The source material was sorted CD4+, CD8+, or CD8+CD57+ T cells (not recorded which) from PBMCs. The receptors originated from a human donor with aplastic anemia.

Details on this clonotype: A clone one base away is much larger, so this may be a read error. This chain uses TRBV11-2 with TRBJ2-7; D gene ambiguous. Germline CDR1 and CDR2: SGHAT and FQNNGV. The CDR3 consists of 12 residues. CDR3 amino acids: CVSSLDATEQYF. CDR3 DNA sequence: TGTGTCAGCAGCTTAGACGCGACCGAGCAGTACTTC.

This clonotype showed up just a few times. This sequence joins TRBV25-1 and TRBJ2-1, with D uncertain. V lost 1 base and J 0 bases, leaving 10 bases between the germline ends. The germline CDR1 and CDR2 sequences are MGHDK and SYGVNS. This CDR3 is built from 16 residues. CDR3 loop: CASSEFVADSYNEQFF. CDR3 DNA: TGTGCCAGCAGTGAATTCGTGGCAGACTCCTACAATGAGCAGTTCTTC.